The clone carrying this T cell receptor beta chain was detected a few times. The antigen remains undetermined. These data belong to a study of T cells in Graves' hyperthyroidism and ophthalmopathy. Diagnostic decisions used clinical symptoms, serum thyroxine and TRAb, thyroid ultrasound and orbital computed tomography. The authors obtained PBMCs from over 8.5 ml of fresh peripheral blood. Researchers took RNA transcripts and amplified the TCR beta CDR3 regions from them. A first-round RT-PCR of the TCR CDR3 used the HTBI primer set. TCRdb ran MiXCR on the multiplex PCR reads and lists one entry per CDR3 protein. The sample includes about 640,000 distinct CDR3 sequences, less than 25% of them seen just once. Study findings and constraints: In the blood, most expanded thyroid clonotypes above 0.001 appeared as well. Ophthalmopathy and stable hyperthyroidism were told apart by a 13 V-J model.

Sample: blood. The receptor's source is a man aged 25 to 40 with Graves' ophthalmopathy.

CDR3 region: CASSPLWATNEKLFF. The CDR3 DNA is TGTGCCAGCAGTCCCTTATGGGCAACTAATGAAAAACTGTTTTTT. The chain employs TRBV28 and TRBJ1-4, with D unresolved. The CDR3 is 15 amino acids. CDR1 and CDR2 from the germline V gene are MDHEN and SYDVKM. The V gene lost 5 bases and the J gene lost 0 bases, with 10 bases spanning the gap.